This T cell receptor beta chain originates from a study of cytomegalovirus exposure and HLA in healthy donors. Whole-study findings and limits: In vitro confirmation showed a few CMV-associated chains to be CMV antigen specific. Investigators reported 164 TCR beta chains as tied to cytomegalovirus. It was reportedly the case that the classifier diagnosed cytomegalovirus status with high specificity and sensitivity. What a later analysis showed was that several of the most significant clusters appeared linked to common viral pathogens.

The PCR was carried out with 60 Vbeta primers and 13 Jbeta primers. Sequencing was performed with immunoSEQ multiplex PCR; in TCRdb, only in-frame clones are kept and a portion is missing. Among 99,000 or so clones listed, 69% were seen once. CDR3 length: 11 residues. Per germline, CDR1 SSHAT and CDR2 FNYEAQ (reference sequence). Concerning this clone itself: Its matching antigen is unknown. An end of the junction does not agree with germline; a read error may underlie this.

The clonotype originates from a man aged 25-45 years in good health and CMV-seronegative. The chain uses TRBV7-7 and TRBJ2-5, with unresolved D. The sample consisted of PBMCs. CDR3: CASSPGETQYF. For the CDR3, the DNA is TGTGCTAGCAGCCCAGGCGAGACCCAGTACTTC. Full variable domain (missing parts from reference TRBV7-7 and TRBJ2-5): GAGVSQSPRYKVTKRGQDVTLRCDPISSHATLYWYQQALGQGPEFLTYFNYEAQPDKSGLPSDRFSAERPEGSISTLTIQRTEQRDSAMYRCASSPGETQYFGPGTRLLVL.